These 23 T cell receptor beta chains originate from one sample sequenced in a study of blood T cells in healthy people across ages. The use of a sample-barcoded 5' primer and a J-beta primer mix characterized a second PCR of roughly 6 to 11 cycles. TCRdb processed the 5' RACE reads anew with MiXCR; each CDR3 protein has one entry. The sample includes about 1,500,000 distinct CDR3 sequences, over 25% of them seen just once. Sequencing input: blood. All receptors derive from a woman younger than 45 in good health.

This clonotype came up a few times. This chain uses TRBV20-1 with TRBJ1-4; a weak D match, TRBD1 (5 bases). The CDR3 runs to 12 residues. Germline values: CDR1 DFQATT, CDR2 SNEGSKA (reference sequence). V dropped 6 bases and J dropped 7 bases, with 12 bases sitting between them. CDR3 nucleotide sequence: TGCAGTGCGGGGGAGGGGAGTGAAAAACTGTTTTTT. Translation: CSAGEGSEKLFF.

This chain joins TRBV27 and TRBJ2-4; a possible D gene is TRBD1 (6 bases). The assigned J gene may be wrong: the sequence end matches TRBJ2-7 better. CDR1 is MNHEY and CDR2 is SMNVEV in the germline V gene (reference sequence). The length of the CDR3 is 15 residues. The CDR3 DNA follows: TGTGCCAGCAGTTTTATAGGGACAAGGACCGGCGAGCAGTACTTC. Its translation is CASSFIGTRTGEQYF.

This clonotype has a count of ten or more. The DNA for the CDR3 is TGTGCCAGCAGCTCGAGGGGTCTGCGGGGTGAAAACATTCAGTACTTC. Residues: CASSSRGLRGENIQYF. The chain recombines TRBV7-9 with TRBJ2-4; a possible D gene is TRBD2 (6 bases). V dropped 4 bases and J dropped 5 bases, with 18 bases sitting between them. Germline assignment: CDR1 SEHNR and CDR2 FQNEAQ (reference sequence). The CDR3 extends over 16 amino acids.

The CDR3 loop reads CASRRGLAGIPGLTDTQYF. CDR3 nucleotide sequence: TGTGCCAGCAGACGGGGACTAGCGGGGATCCCAGGCCTCACAGATACGCAGTATTTT. The genes are TRBV7-9 and TRBJ2-3; 13 bases fit TRBD2. The CDR3 has 19 residues. V lost 6 bases, J lost 2 bases, and 14 bases stayed unmatched. Germline CDR1 is SEHNR and CDR2 is FQNEAQ (reference sequence).

This clonotype was observed a few times. The chain recombines TRBV5-5 with TRBJ1-1, with 8 positions matching TRBD1. Germline CDR1 is SGHKS and CDR2 is YYEKEE (reference sequence). The CDR3 spans 14 residues. J was trimmed by 5 bases and V by 5 bases; bases with no gene match: 8. In DNA, the CDR3 is TGTGCCAGCAGTTATGACAGGGGCAGTACTGAAGCTTTCTTT. It is translated as CASSYDRGSTEAFF.

This clonotype has just a few counts. This chain links TRBV5-1 with TRBJ2-1, with TRBD1 matching 7 bases. The V and J ends lost 4 bases and 5 bases, in that order; junction bases with no gene match: 6. The CDR3 covers 14 residues. CDR1 and CDR2 from the germline V gene are SGHRS and YFSETQ. The CDR3 nucleotides read TGCGCCAGCAGCGTCTTAACAGGGGACAATGAGCAGTTCTTC. As protein: CASSVLTGDNEQFF.

The J gene is TRBJ2-1, the V gene TRBV24-1; weak D call: TRBD2 (6 bases). Germline CDR1 is KGHDR and CDR2 is SFDVKD. There are 13 residues in the CDR3. V lost 4 bases, J lost 7 bases, and 10 bases lay in between. The CDR3 nucleotides read TGTGCCACCAGTGACTCGACTAGAAATGAGCAGTTCTTC. This translates into CATSDSTRNEQFF.

The rearrangement uses TRBV12-3 or TRBV12-4 and TRBJ1-1; no firm D call. This CDR3 comprises 11 residues. Trimming shortened V by 7 bases and J by 11 bases, and 14 bases separated the two germline ends. The CDR3 sequence: CASTPGYSAFF. Here the CDR3 DNA reads TGTGCCAGCACCCCGGGTTACTCGGCTTTCTTT.

The chain links TRBV9 to TRBJ2-3; 7 bases are a match to TRBD2. Germline V gene sequence: CDR1 SGDLS, CDR2 YYNGEE. The CDR3 runs 16 residues. V lost 3 bases, J lost 4 bases, and 11 bases stayed unmatched. In nucleotides, the CDR3 is TGTGCCAGCAGCGAGCCGAGCGCGGGAGTCTCAGATACGCAGTATTTT. Protein sequence: CASSEPSAGVSDTQYF.

The rearrangement joins TRBV12-3 or TRBV12-4 to TRBJ1-2; 10 bases are shared with TRBD1. V lost 6 bases, J lost 4 bases, and 5 bases stayed unmatched. The CDR3 is 14 amino acids. CDR3 sequence (DNA): TGTGCCAGCAGAGTGACAGGGGGCAGCTATGGCTACACCTTC. It codes for CASRVTGGSYGYTF.

A few counts support this clonotype. The chain links TRBV12-3 or TRBV12-4 to TRBJ1-5; 7 nucleotides line up with TRBD1. V trimming: 6 bases; J trimming: 4 bases; junction bases outside the gene matches: 9. This CDR3 is built from 15 residues. The CDR3 DNA follows: TGTGCCAGCAGCCTGACCGGGACAGAAAATCAGCCCCAGCATTTT. Protein product: CASSLTGTENQPQHF.

The gene calls are TRBV4-3 and TRBJ2-1; 7 bases fit TRBD2. Germline-derived CDR1 and CDR2 are LGHNA and YSLEER. The CDR3 consists of 15 residues. Losses at the gene ends were 1 base for V and 10 bases for J; bases not matched to a gene: 10. The CDR3 protein is CASSQGTRSHREQFF. The CDR3 bases are TGCGCCAGCAGCCAAGGGACTAGGTCTCACAGGGAGCAGTTCTTC.

The chain has TRBV2 and TRBJ2-5; D is perhaps TRBD2 (5 bases). This CDR3 has 14 residues. Germline lookup yields CDR1 SNHLY and CDR2 FYNNEI. Trimming stripped 4 bases from V and 2 bases from J, with 11 bases between. As DNA, the CDR3 is TGTGCCAGCAGTGGGCTAGCCCCTCAAGAGACCCAGTACTTC. This gives the protein CASSGLAPQETQYF.

This chain uses TRBV27 with TRBJ1-6; TRBD1 aligns across 9 bases. The J segment lost 10 bases and the V segment lost 6 bases, leaving 10 bases of the junction unmatched. CDR1 and CDR2 (germline): MNHEY, SMNVEV (reference sequence). The CDR3 is made up of 15 amino acids. CDR3 protein: CASSPGQGIGSPLHF. CDR3 in DNA: TGTGCCAGCAGCCCGGGACAGGGAATCGGATCACCCCTCCACTTT.

The rearrangement joins TRBV6-5 to TRBJ1-6; D possibly corresponds to TRBD1 (5 bases). The CDR3 has 13 amino acids. V lost 6 bases and J 6 bases, leaving 9 bases between the germline ends. CDR1 MNHEY and CDR2 SVGAGI come from the germline V gene. CDR3: CASRTVRNSPLHF. The CDR3 DNA reads as TGTGCCAGCAGGACAGTTCGTAATTCACCCCTCCACTTT.

V and J are TRBV20-1 and TRBJ2-7, with D uncertain. The length of the CDR3 is 12 residues. Per the germline V gene, CDR1 is DFQATT and CDR2 is SNEGSKA (reference sequence). As DNA, the CDR3 is TGCAGCCTAGGAGTAAGACCGAACGAGCAGTACTTC. Its protein is CSLGVRPNEQYF.

This clonotype was recorded a few times. The CDR3 DNA reads TGCGCCAGCTATCGAACAGGGACAAGTAAGAATGAGCAGTTCTTC. As protein: CASYRTGTSKNEQFF. The chain has TRBV5-1 and TRBJ2-1; D possibly corresponds to TRBD1 (6 bases). Trimming removed 7 bases at V and 7 bases at J, with 21 bases between. Germline V lookup: CDR1 SGHRS, CDR2 YFSETQ. The CDR3 loop spans 15 amino acids. The full variable domain, in which reference TRBV5-1 and TRBJ2-1 provide the parts outside the CDR3, is KAGVTQTPRYLIKTRGQQVTLSCSPISGHRSVSWYQQTPGQGLQFLFEYFSETQRNKGNFPGRFSGRQFSNSRSEMNVSTLELGDSALYLCASYRTGTSKNEQFFGPGTRLTVL.

This clonotype was counted between two and nine times. At one end, the junction sequence differs from germline, possibly due to a read error. This CDR3 reads CAGSQQGYEQYF. As DNA, the CDR3 is TGCGCCGGCAGTCAGCAGGGCTACGAGCAGTACTTC. V usage is TRBV5-1 and J usage is TRBJ2-7; the D gene is possibly TRBD1 (5 bases). Germline CDR1 and CDR2: SGHRS and YFSETQ. CDR3 size: 12 residues. Supplemented by reference TRBV5-1 and TRBJ2-7, the full variable domain reads KAGVTQTPRYLIKTRGQQVTLSCSPISGHRSVSWYQQTPGQGLQFLFEYFSETQRNKGNFPGRFSGRQFSNSRSEMNVSTLELGDSALYLCAGSQQGYEQYFGPGTRLTVT.

This clonotype was recorded a few times. The rearrangement links TRBV12-3 or TRBV12-4 to TRBJ2-2, with D perhaps matching TRBD2 (5 bases). This CDR3 spans 14 amino acids. V gave up 2 bases and J gave up 7 bases, with 11 bases separating them. The CDR3 loop reads CASSLRSGDGELFF. In DNA form, the CDR3 reads TGTGCCAGCAGTTTACGATCCGGGGACGGGGAGCTGTTTTTT.

The CDR3 is CASSFLAGGSNQPQHF. CDR3 bases: TGTGCCAGTAGTTTTCTGGCAGGTGGTAGCAATCAGCCCCAGCATTTT. The rearrangement links TRBV19 to TRBJ1-5; no clear D gene. Germline V gene lookup returns CDR1 LNHDA and CDR2 SQIVND (reference sequence). Trimming cost V 5 bases and J 0 bases, with 14 bases left between them. CDR3 length: 16 residues.

This clonotype was recorded a few times. In DNA, the CDR3 is TGCGCCAGCAGCCGAGCCGGGACAGGGAGCTCCTACGAGCAGTACTTC. This codes for CASSRAGTGSSYEQYF. The chain uses TRBV4-1 and TRBJ2-7; TRBD1 matches 9 bases. The CDR3 is 16 amino acids. Unmatched junction bases numbered 7, after V lost 4 bases and J lost 0 bases. The V gene's germline CDR1 is MGHRA and CDR2 YSYEKL.

This clonotype was detected a few times. The chain recombines TRBV11-2 with TRBJ2-1; 8 bases align to TRBD2. The trim removed 5 bases at V and 7 bases at J, leaving 10 bases unmatched. CDR1 SGHAT and CDR2 FQNNGV come from the germline V gene. The CDR3 extends over 15 amino acids. The CDR3 DNA is TGTGCCAGCAGCCCTCGAACTAGCGGCCAGAATGAGCAGTTCTTC. Amino acid sequence: CASSPRTSGQNEQFF.

J is TRBJ1-2 and V is TRBV20-1; TRBD1 matches 7 bases. This CDR3 is built from 14 residues. Trimming took 2 bases from V and 4 from J; bases not matched to a gene: 7. Germline CDR1 DFQATT, CDR2 SNEGSKA (reference sequence). The CDR3 region has the DNA TGCAGTGCTAGACCGACAGGGAGAACCTATGGCTACACCTTC. Encoded protein: CSARPTGRTYGYTF.